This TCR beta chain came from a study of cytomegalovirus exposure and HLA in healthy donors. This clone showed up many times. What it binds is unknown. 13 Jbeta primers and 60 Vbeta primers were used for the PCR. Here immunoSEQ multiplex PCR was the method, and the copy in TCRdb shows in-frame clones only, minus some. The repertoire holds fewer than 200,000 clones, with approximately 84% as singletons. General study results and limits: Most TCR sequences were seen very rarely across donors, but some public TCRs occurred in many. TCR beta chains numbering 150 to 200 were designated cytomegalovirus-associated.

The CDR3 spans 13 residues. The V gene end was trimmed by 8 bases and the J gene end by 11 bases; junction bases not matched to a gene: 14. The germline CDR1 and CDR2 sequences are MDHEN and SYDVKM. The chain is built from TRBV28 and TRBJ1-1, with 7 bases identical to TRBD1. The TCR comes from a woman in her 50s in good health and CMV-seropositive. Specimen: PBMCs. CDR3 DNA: TGTGCCAGCCATAGGCCAGGGGGGTCTTGGGCTTTCTTT. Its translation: CASHRPGGSWAFF. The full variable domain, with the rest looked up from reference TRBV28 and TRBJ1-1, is DVKVTQSSRYLVKRTGEKVFLECVQDMDHENMFWYRQDPGLGLRLIYFSYDVKMKEKGDIPEGYSVSREKKERFSLILESASTNQTSMYLCASHRPGGSWAFFGQGTRLTVV.